One sample yielded the 18 T cell receptor beta chains listed below, sequenced in a study of blood T cell repertoires in COVID-19. Method: immunoSEQ multiplex PCR; TCRdb's copy keeps in-frame clones and lacks some. Of 150,000 to 200,000 clones listed, 70% to 90% are singletons. The sample was peripheral blood. These receptors were obtained from a man in his forties with acute or convalescent COVID-19.

Written as DNA, the CDR3 is TGTGCCAGCTCACCAGAAATTACAGGGGGTAATTCACCCCTCCACTTT. Amino acid sequence: CASSPEITGGNSPLHF. The J gene is TRBJ1-6, the V gene TRBV18; TRBD1 matches 8 bases. V trimming: 2 bases; J trimming: 6 bases; junction bases outside the gene matches: 6. There are 16 residues in the CDR3. Germline CDR1 and CDR2: KGHSH and LQKENI.

The CDR3 nucleotides are TGTGCCAGCAGCCTTAGACAGGACACCGGGGAGCTGTTTTTT. The encoded protein is CASSLRQDTGELFF. V gene TRBV3-1 (or the pseudogene TRBV3-2) combines with J gene TRBJ2-2, with D possibly matching TRBD1 (6 bases). This CDR3 has 14 residues. Deletions cut 4 bases from V and 3 bases from J, with 9 bases between. Germline V CDR1 and CDR2: LGHDT, YNNKEL (reference sequence).

This clone was detected a few times. The gene calls are TRBV5-1 and TRBJ1-1; the match to TRBD1 covers 7 bases. The V segment lost 3 bases and the J segment 0 bases; nucleotides outside the gene matches: 11. This CDR3 has 17 amino acids. CDR1 and CDR2 from the germline V gene are SGHRS and YFSETQ. This CDR3 reads CASSSTGTAYLNTEAFF. CDR3 bases: TGCGCCAGCAGCTCCACCGGGACAGCTTACTTGAACACTGAAGCTTTCTTT.

The genes are TRBV21-1 and TRBJ2-7; no check of the table's D call, TRBD1, against the DNA was made. TRBV21-1 is an annotated pseudogene. The CDR3 contains 14 residues. For the CDR3, the DNA is TGTGCCAGCAGCTCGATGACAGGGAGCTACGAGCAGTACTTC. Amino acid sequence: CASSSMTGSYEQYF.

This rearrangement joins TRBV18 to TRBJ1-1; a possible D gene is TRBD1 (6 bases). The CDR3 is 14 amino acids. CDR1 is KGHSH and CDR2 is LQKENI in the germline V gene. Trimming shortened V by 3 bases and J by 0 bases, and 8 bases separated the two germline ends. The CDR3 protein is CASSPTGLNTEAFF. CDR3 in DNA: TGTGCCAGCTCACCGACAGGACTGAACACTGAAGCTTTCTTT.

This chain joins TRBV6-5 and TRBJ2-7, with 9 bases lining up with TRBD1. The junction had 4 bases not matched to a gene; V was cut back by 5 bases and J by 5 bases. The CDR3 totals 13 residues. The V gene's germline CDR1 is MNHEY and CDR2 SVGAGI. DNA of the CDR3: TGTGCCAGCAGTCGGACAGGGGAAAACGAGCAGTACTTC. This gives the protein CASSRTGENEQYF.

The gene calls are TRBV18 and TRBJ2-1, with 12 bases matching TRBD1. Germline V gives CDR1 KGHSH, CDR2 LQKENI. J gave up 7 bases and V 2 bases, and 9 bases lay outside the gene matches. The CDR3 is 17 residues long. In nucleotides, the CDR3 is TGTGCCAGCTCACCATTTCAGCGGGACAGGGGGCAGAATGAGCAGTTCTTC. It yields the protein CASSPFQRDRGQNEQFF.

The V call is TRBV6-5, the J call TRBJ1-1, with TRBD1 identical over 7 bases. The CDR3 is 15 amino acids. The junction had 9 bases not matched to a gene; V was cut back by 7 bases and J by 1 base. CDR1 and CDR2 (germline): MNHEY, SVGAGI. The CDR3 DNA sequence: TGTGCCAGCACTTTCGCTGGGACAGCGAACACTGAAGCTTTCTTT. Protein sequence: CASTFAGTANTEAFF.

The chain joins TRBV5-1 to TRBJ1-2; 7 bases map to TRBD1. V was clipped by 2 bases and J by 8 bases; unmatched bases: 6. This CDR3 has 13 amino acids. Per the germline V gene, CDR1 is SGHRS and CDR2 is YFSETQ. CDR3 sequence: CASSFDREGGYTF. The CDR3 DNA sequence: TGCGCCAGCAGCTTCGACAGGGAAGGAGGCTACACCTTC.

The rearrangement uses TRBV5-1 and TRBJ1-1; D is undetermined. The CDR3 covers 14 residues. Trimming pared 4 bases from V and 6 bases from J, leaving 16 bases between. Germline assignment: CDR1 SGHRS and CDR2 YFSETQ. In DNA form, the CDR3 reads TGCGCCAGCAGCCTCACGGCGGGTAGAGCTGAAGCTTTCTTT. Protein: CASSLTAGRAEAFF.

V usage is TRBV7-9 and J usage is TRBJ1-4; 7 nucleotides line up with TRBD1. V shed 5 bases and J 1 base; nucleotides not matched to a gene: 7. This CDR3 comprises 16 residues. In germline, CDR1 is SEHNR, CDR2 FQNEAQ (reference sequence). CDR3 residues: CASSPTGVVTNEKLFF. The CDR3 DNA reads as TGTGCCAGCAGCCCAACAGGGGTGGTAACTAATGAAAAACTGTTTTTT.

CDR3 DNA sequence: TGTGCCAGCAGCCAGGGCGGGGACCTTACCTACGAGCAGTACTTC. Translating gives CASSQGGDLTYEQYF. The genes are TRBV5-5 and TRBJ2-7; TRBD2 might be the D (6 bases). The CDR3 is made up of 15 amino acids. Germline-derived CDR1 and CDR2 are SGHKS and YYEKEE (reference sequence). Trimming left V 4 bases short and J 2 bases short, with 16 bases between. Drawing the rest from reference TRBV5-5 and TRBJ2-7, the complete variable domain is DAGVTQSPTHLIKTRGQQVTLRCSPISGHKSVSWYQQVLGQGPQFIFQYYEKEERGRGNFPDRFSARQFPNYSSELNVNALLLGDSALYLCASSQGGDLTYEQYFGPGTRLTVT.

This chain uses TRBV7-2 with TRBJ1-3, with D unclear. The V and J ends lost 1 base and 3 bases respectively, with 13 bases between them. Germline V gene data show CDR1 as SGHTA and CDR2 as FQGNSA. This CDR3 is built from 16 residues. CDR3 sequence reads: CASSLERTDFGNTIYF. CDR3 sequence (DNA): TGTGCCAGCAGCTTAGAAAGGACGGACTTTGGAAACACCATATATTTT.

This sequence joins TRBV7-9 and TRBJ2-2; no definite D call. The germline CDR1 and CDR2 sequences are SEHNR and FQNEAQ (reference sequence). V gave up 5 bases and J gave up 6 bases, with 13 bases separating them. CDR3 length: 14 amino acids. CDR3 in amino acids: CASSLDSSAGELFF. The CDR3 region has the DNA TGTGCCAGCAGCCTTGACTCCTCAGCCGGGGAGCTGTTTTTT.

The V gene is TRBV7-3, the J gene TRBJ2-2; 10 bases are a match to TRBD2. This CDR3 comprises 16 residues. Germline lookup yields CDR1 SGHTA and CDR2 FQGTGA. J lost 7 bases, V lost 5 bases, and 10 bases had no gene match. The CDR3: CASSPSAGGPRGELFF. DNA for the CDR3: TGTGCCAGCAGCCCCTCAGCGGGGGGGCCGCGCGGGGAGCTGTTTTTT.

The chain combines TRBV3-1 (or the pseudogene TRBV3-2) with TRBJ2-2; unclear D gene. The germline V gene has CDR1 LGHDT and CDR2 YNNKEL (reference sequence). The CDR3 length is 16 residues. The ends were cut back, 1 base at V and 4 bases at J, with 13 bases in the middle. CDR3 coding DNA: TGTGCCAGCAGCCAAGGTTCCGGTAGAGGCACCGGGGAGCTGTTTTTT. It encodes CASSQGSGRGTGELFF.

Turning to this clone: Relative to the germline gene, one junction end is altered; a read error may explain this. V is TRBV7-7 and J is TRBJ2-5, with a possible D match to TRBD1 (5 bases). The CDR3 is 13 amino acids. Germline V gene lookup returns CDR1 SSHAT and CDR2 FNYEAQ (reference sequence). The CDR3, as DNA: TGTGCTAGCAGCTTGGGGCCCAAAGAGACCCAGTACTTC. Translation: CASSLGPKETQYF.

This CDR3 is CASSQQKGDGYTF. The DNA for the CDR3 is TGTGCCAGCAGCCAACAAAAGGGAGATGGCTACACCTTC. The gene calls are TRBV3-1 (or the pseudogene TRBV3-2) and TRBJ1-2; no definite D call. V lost 2 bases, J lost 6 bases, and 10 bases lay in between. The CDR3 is 13 amino acids. Germline assignment: CDR1 LGHDT and CDR2 YNNKEL (reference sequence).